The 8 T cell receptor beta chains given below trace back to one sample, sequenced in a study of blood T cell repertoires in COVID-19 (dated by TCRdb to the early 2020s). Libraries were prepared through the immunoSEQ multiplex PCR assay. In TCRdb, the immuneACCESS table is reduced to in-frame sequences with V and J assigned. These tables do not hold every clone; where another copy was compared, an unresolved V gene accounts for under half, and the others remain unexplained. The sample includes 97,000 or so clones, with 90% observed a single time. The ten largest make up about 1.7% of the sample. Specimen: peripheral blood. The receptors derive from a man in his sixties with acute or convalescent COVID-19.

The chain joins TRBV19 to TRBJ2-3; TRBD2 aligns across 9 bases. Germline loops: CDR1 LNHDA, CDR2 SQIVND (reference sequence). This CDR3 comprises 14 residues. Trimming at V came to 8 bases and at J to 4 bases, leaving 7 bases not matched to a gene. DNA of the CDR3: TGTGCCAGTGAAAAGCGGGGGGATGCAGATACGCAGTATTTT. Amino acid sequence: CASEKRGDADTQYF.

The chain employs TRBV12-5 and TRBJ1-4; TRBD1 is a possible D gene (5 bases). V shed 6 bases and J shed 12 bases, with 14 bases lying between them. Germline V gene sequence: CDR1 LGHNT, CDR2 FRNRAP. The CDR3 contains 12 residues. Written as DNA, the CDR3 is TGTGCTAGTGGGGGGTCGACGGGGGAACTGTTTTTT. It specifies CASGGSTGELFF.

This chain connects TRBV7-9 to TRBJ1-2; no clear D gene. Germline V gene sequence: CDR1 SEHNR, CDR2 FQNEAQ (reference sequence). The CDR3 is 13 amino acids. Trimming took 3 bases from V and 6 from J, leaving 11 bases between them. CDR3 in DNA: TGTGCCAGCAGCTTGGGAGGGCGCGATGGCTACACCTTC. Protein: CASSLGGRDGYTF.

The CDR3 sequence: CASGLSDRNTEAFF. CDR3 DNA: TGTGCTAGTGGGTTATCGGACAGGAACACTGAAGCTTTCTTT. This chain uses TRBV12-5 with TRBJ1-1, with D possibly matching TRBD1 (6 bases). V lost 6 bases, J lost 1 base, and 12 bases lay in between. Germline CDR1 reads LGHNT; CDR2 reads FRNRAP. The CDR3 has 14 amino acids.

The rearrangement joins TRBV19 to TRBJ1-2; TRBD1 matches at 7 bases. V was pared by 3 bases and J by 3 bases, with 7 bases of the junction left unmatched. This CDR3 region has 15 residues. Germline loops: CDR1 LNHDA, CDR2 SQIVND (reference sequence). As DNA, the CDR3 is TGTGCCAGTAGTATGTCTTCAGGGGGGTACTATGGCTACACCTTC. Translating gives CASSMSSGGYYGYTF.

This chain links TRBV6-6 with TRBJ1-1; D uncertain. The CDR3 consists of 14 residues. The V end was cut by 1 base, the J end by 4 bases, with 10 bases between. Germline V gene sequence: CDR1 MNHNY, CDR2 SVGAGI (reference sequence). The chain's CDR3 is CASSYFGPSTEAFF. CDR3 nucleotides: TGTGCCAGCAGTTACTTCGGTCCTTCCACTGAAGCTTTCTTT.

The gene calls are TRBV27 and TRBJ1-3, with 9 bases fitting TRBD1. There are 18 residues in the CDR3. The germline V gene encodes CDR1 MNHEY and CDR2 SMNVEV (reference sequence). V was clipped by 0 bases and J by 3 bases; unmatched bases: 9. Here the CDR3 reads CASSLSSFGTGNGNTIYF. For the CDR3, the DNA is TGTGCCAGCAGTTTATCGAGCTTCGGGACAGGGAATGGAAACACCATATATTTT.

The chain uses TRBV19 and TRBJ1-1; D gene unclear. The germline V and J ends were trimmed by 4 bases and 2 bases, with 8 bases remaining between them. The length of the CDR3 is 13 residues. CDR1 and CDR2 (germline): LNHDA, SQIVND (reference sequence). CDR3 region: CASSSPVNTEAFF. The CDR3 DNA is TGTGCCAGTAGTAGCCCGGTTAACACTGAAGCTTTCTTT.